Listed below are T cell receptor beta chains from one sample, sequenced in a study of T cell responses to AZD1222 COVID-19 vaccine. Some clones are missing from TCRdb's copy, which holds only in-frame ones; the method was immunoSEQ multiplex PCR. The sample shows around 140,000 clones, just over 90% of them seen only once. This sample comprised peripheral blood, obtained 28 days after the second AZD1222 dose. The receptors were gathered from an adult who received the AZD1222 COVID-19 vaccine. Each CDR3 is given with its conserved first and last residue. A D gene is named only where the DNA matches it firmly. Clone size, where shown, is once, few, many, or a class for clones that have expanded.

CDR3 DNA,CDR3 protein,J gene,CDR3 length,clone size,D gene,V gene
TGTGCCAGCAGTTTAGTGGGGCTTAATCAGCCCCAGCATTTT,CASSLVGLNQPQHF,TRBJ1-5,14,-,-,TRBV27
TGTGCCAGCAGTTTATCGACAGGGCTGAACACTGAAGCTTTCTTT,CASSLSTGLNTEAFF,TRBJ1-1,15,-,TRBD1,TRBV28
TGTGCTAGCGGGAGAGAACTCGGGCCCTACGAGCAGTACTTC,CASGRELGPYEQYF,TRBJ2-7,14,-,TRBD2,TRBV6-5
TGCGCCAGCAGCATCAACACAGATACGCAGTATTTT,CASSINTDTQYF,TRBJ2-3,12,-,-,TRBV5-1
TGTGCCAGCAGCCCCAGACAGGGCCTGCATTTT,CASSPRQGLHF,TRBJ1-3,11,once,TRBD1,TRBV7-9
TGTGCCAGCAGCCTAACCGGACAGGTAGATGGCTACACCTTC,CASSLTGQVDGYTF,TRBJ1-2,14,-,TRBD1,TRBV7-3
TGTGCCAGCAGCCCCGGGACAGGGTTATTCGGCTACACCTTC,CASSPGTGLFGYTF,TRBJ1-2,14,once,TRBD1,TRBV7-9
TGTGCCAGCAGCTTAGGGACTAGCGGGAGATACGGGAGTGAGCAGTTCTTC,CASSLGTSGRYGSEQFF,TRBJ2-1,17,-,TRBD2,TRBV11-2
TGTGCCAGTAGTATTGTGGGCGGGAACACTGAAGCTTTCTTT,CASSIVGGNTEAFF,TRBJ1-1,14,few,-,TRBV19
TGTGCCAGCAGTTTAGGCAGTAATTCACCCCTCCACTTT,CASSLGSNSPLHF,TRBJ1-6,13,-,-,TRBV6-5
TGTGCCAGCAGTGAAAACTATAATTCACCCCTCCACTTT,CASSENYNSPLHF,TRBJ1-6,13,-,-,TRBV6-1
TGTGCCAGCAGCCAAGGCCTCTCACTAGCGGGAGGGCCCTCTGATACGGATACGCAGTATTTT,CASSQGLSLAGGPSDTDTQYF,TRBJ2-3,21,-,TRBD2,TRBV4-2
TGTGCCAGCAGCTGGACGGGAGGGAACCAAGAGACCCAGTACTTC,CASSWTGGNQETQYF,TRBJ2-5,15,-,TRBD2,TRBV7-3
TGTGCCAGCAGCAAAGGGACCCAAGAGACCCAGTACTTC,CASSKGTQETQYF,TRBJ2-5,13,-,-,TRBV21-1
TGTGCCACCAGTGATTTGCCCCCACAGGACAGGGGGCAGGACTATGGCTACACCTTC,CATSDLPPQDRGQDYGYTF,TRBJ1-2,19,-,TRBD1,TRBV24-1
TGTGCCAGCAGTGAGGGACAGGGGGCAGGCAAAAACATTCAGTACTTC,CASSEGQGAGKNIQYF,TRBJ2-4,16,-,TRBD1,TRBV25-1
TGTGCCAGTAGTAGCCCCGGGGGAGGAGAGGAAAAACTGTTTTTT,CASSSPGGGEEKLFF,TRBJ1-4,15,-,-,TRBV19
TGTGCCAGCAGTTATCGGGCGGCCCTCAATCAGCCCCAGCATTTT,CASSYRAALNQPQHF,TRBJ1-5,15,-,-,TRBV6-5
TGTGCCAGCCCCCTTTGGGCACGAGAGGGACCATTAACCTACGAGCAGTACTTC,CASPLWAREGPLTYEQYF,TRBJ2-7,18,-,-,TRBV21-1
TGTGCCAGCTCACCAAACGGGGGCCGAAGCTATGGCTACACCTTC,CASSPNGGRSYGYTF,TRBJ1-2,15,-,-,TRBV18
TGTGCCAGCAGTAACAGGTTTAGCTCTGGGGCCAACGTCCTGACTTTC,CASSNRFSSGANVLTF,TRBJ2-6,16,once,-,TRBV6-4
TGTGCCAGCAGCGTAGTTGCCGCTAGCGGGTACAATGAGCAGTTCTTC,CASSVVAASGYNEQFF,TRBJ2-1,16,-,TRBD2,TRBV9
TGCAGCGTTGGGGATGTTCGCGAGCAGTACTTC,CSVGDVREQYF,TRBJ2-7,11,few,-,TRBV29-1
TGTGCCAGCAGCTTATGGGGGAACACTGAAGCTTTCTTT,CASSLWGNTEAFF,TRBJ1-1,13,-,-,TRBV7-2
TGTGCCAGCAGTTTTGGTGGCTACTACGAGCAGTACTTC,CASSFGGYYEQYF,TRBJ2-7,13,-,-,TRBV28
TGTGCCAGCAGTTACAAGCCCCCACGGATAGGGGGCAGCCAGCCCCAGCATTTT,CASSYKPPRIGGSQPQHF,TRBJ1-5,18,-,TRBD1,TRBV27
TGCGCCAGCAGCTTGCTAACCATTGGGGAGCAGTACTTC,CASSLLTIGEQYF,TRBJ2-7,13,-,-,TRBV5-1
TGTGCCAGCACTCGGGATTCACCCCTCCACTTT,CASTRDSPLHF,TRBJ1-6,11,-,-,TRBV7-9
TGCGCCAGCAGCCAAGGGGGCCGCCTTGAAGCTTTCTTT,CASSQGGRLEAFF,TRBJ1-1,13,-,-,TRBV4-1
TGTGCCAGCAGCCTAGGAGTGGGGCATGGAGCTTTCTTT,CASSLGVGHGAFF,TRBJ1-1,13,-,-,TRBV7-3
TGCGCCAGCAGCCAAGGACAGGGGGCGGGGTATGGCTACACCTTC,CASSQGQGAGYGYTF,TRBJ1-2,15,-,TRBD1,TRBV4-1
TGTGCCAGCAGCTTGTGGACACCTGGAAACACCATATATTTT,CASSLWTPGNTIYF,TRBJ1-3,14,-,-,TRBV5-5
TGTGCCAGCAGCCCGCGACTAGCGGGCGAGACCTACGAGCAGTACTTC,CASSPRLAGETYEQYF,TRBJ2-7,16,-,TRBD2,TRBV7-6
TGTGCCAGCAGCAGCCGGACAGTGAACACCGGGGAGCTGTTTTTT,CASSSRTVNTGELFF,TRBJ2-2,15,-,-,TRBV6-5
TGTGCCAGCTCACCCGGGGCTTCCTCCTACAATGAGCAGTTCTTC,CASSPGASSYNEQFF,TRBJ2-1,15,-,-,TRBV18
TGTGCCAGCAGCCCCCAGACGCGAGTCACCGGGGAGCTGTTTTTT,CASSPQTRVTGELFF,TRBJ2-2,15,-,-,TRBV7-3
TGTGCCAGCAGTTACTCGAGTGGGACAGGACTAACTTTT,CASSYSSGTGLTF,TRBJ2-3,13,-,TRBD1,TRBV6-6
TGTGCCAGCAGCCAAATCGGACAGCACACCGGGGAGCTGTTTTTT,CASSQIGQHTGELFF,TRBJ2-2,15,-,-,TRBV5-4
TGTGCCAGCTGGGCCAGGGTGAACACTGAAGCTTTCTTT,CASWARVNTEAFF,TRBJ1-1,13,-,-,TRBV2
TGTGCCAGCAGCGACAGGGCCCTGGCGGCCTACGAGCAGTACTTC,CASSDRALAAYEQYF,TRBJ2-7,15,once,TRBD1,TRBV7-3
TGTGCCAGCAGCCGACAGCAGCTCATGAACACTGAAGCTTTCTTT,CASSRQQLMNTEAFF,TRBJ1-1,15,-,-,TRBV9
TGTGCCAGCAGCTTAATGGGCTGGGGACCCAAATCCTTCTATGGCTACACCTTC,CASSLMGWGPKSFYGYTF,TRBJ1-2,18,-,-,TRBV7-9
TGTGCCAGCAGCGTCGGACACTTGAACACTGAAGCTTTCTTT,CASSVGHLNTEAFF,TRBJ1-1,14,few,-,TRBV9
TGTGCCAGCTCGGGGCTCACTGTGAACACTGAAGCTTTCTTT,CASSGLTVNTEAFF,TRBJ1-1,14,-,-,TRBV2
TGTGCCAGCAGCGTAGCACCAGGGGTCTCTGGAAACACCATATATTTT,CASSVAPGVSGNTIYF,TRBJ1-3,16,-,-,TRBV9
TGCAGTGCTAGTGGCAGGGGGCAAGAGACCCAGTACTTC,CSASGRGQETQYF,TRBJ2-5,13,-,TRBD1,TRBV20-1
TGTGCCATCAGGTACCGGGACGGAGCTAACTATGGCTACACCTTC,CAIRYRDGANYGYTF,TRBJ1-2,15,-,-,TRBV10-3
TGTGCCAGCAGTTTCTCTCGGGGACAGCGGGCTTTCTTT,CASSFSRGQRAFF,TRBJ1-1,13,few,TRBD1,TRBV12-3/TRBV12-4
TGTGCCAGCAGTTACTTCCGGACAGGGGGCAGGACTGAAGCTTTCTTT,CASSYFRTGGRTEAFF,TRBJ1-1,16,-,TRBD1,TRBV6-2/TRBV6-3
TGTGCCAGCACCCCCGGGGGGCCTAGCAATCAGCCCCAGCATTTT,CASTPGGPSNQPQHF,TRBJ1-5,15,-,-,TRBV28
TGTGCCAGCAGCTTAACGGGAGTGGAGACCCAGTACTTC,CASSLTGVETQYF,TRBJ2-5,13,once,-,TRBV7-9
TGCGCCAGCAGCCAAATAATCGGGGAGACCCAGTACTTC,CASSQIIGETQYF,TRBJ2-5,13,-,-,TRBV4-1
TGTGCCAGCAGCCACCCGACCCTAAACGGCGATGAGCAGTTCTTC,CASSHPTLNGDEQFF,TRBJ2-1,15,-,-,TRBV7-6
TGCGCCAGCAGCTTTTTAGCTAGTGGCTTCTACGAGCAGTACTTC,CASSFLASGFYEQYF,TRBJ2-7,15,-,-,TRBV5-1
TGCGCCAGCAGCTTGGGTCCAGGGTCCTACGAGCAGTACTTC,CASSLGPGSYEQYF,TRBJ2-7,14,-,-,TRBV5-1
TGTGCCAGCTCACCAGGAGGCAGGGACGAGAGACTAGCCCCAGATACGCAGTATTTT,CASSPGGRDERLAPDTQYF,TRBJ2-3,19,-,TRBD2,TRBV18
TGTGCCAGTAAACCCCTGACAGGGGGAGTTGGGGGCAATCAGCCCCAGCATTTT,CASKPLTGGVGGNQPQHF,TRBJ1-5,18,once,TRBD1,TRBV19
TGTGCCAGCAGTCGGGATAGCGGGACTCGGAGTTACGAGCAGTACTTC,CASSRDSGTRSYEQYF,TRBJ2-7,16,-,TRBD2,TRBV3-1/TRBV3-2
TGTGCCAGCAGGCCCCAGACAGGGGCGGGTTCACCCCTCCACTTT,CASRPQTGAGSPLHF,TRBJ1-6,15,-,TRBD1,TRBV2